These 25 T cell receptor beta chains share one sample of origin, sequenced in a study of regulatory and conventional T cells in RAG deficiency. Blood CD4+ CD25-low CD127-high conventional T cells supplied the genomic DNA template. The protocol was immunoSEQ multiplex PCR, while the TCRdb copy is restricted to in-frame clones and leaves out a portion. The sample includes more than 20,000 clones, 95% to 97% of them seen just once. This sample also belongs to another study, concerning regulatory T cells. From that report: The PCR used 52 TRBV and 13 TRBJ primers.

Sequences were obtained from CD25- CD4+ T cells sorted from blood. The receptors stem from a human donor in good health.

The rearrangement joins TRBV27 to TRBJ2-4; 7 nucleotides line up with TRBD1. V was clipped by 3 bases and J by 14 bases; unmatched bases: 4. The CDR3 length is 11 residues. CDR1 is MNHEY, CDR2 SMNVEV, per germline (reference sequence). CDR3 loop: CASSLGTAKYF. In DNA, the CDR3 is TGTGCCAGCAGTTTGGGGACAGCCAAGTACTTC.

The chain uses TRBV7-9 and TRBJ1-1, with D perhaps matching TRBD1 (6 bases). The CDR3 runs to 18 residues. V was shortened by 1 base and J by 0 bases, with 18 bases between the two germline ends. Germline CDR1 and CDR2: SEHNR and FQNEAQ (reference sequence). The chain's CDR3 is CASSLGRGEGGLNTEAFF. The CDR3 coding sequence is TGTGCCAGCAGCTTAGGGAGGGGAGAGGGGGGGTTGAACACTGAAGCTTTCTTT.

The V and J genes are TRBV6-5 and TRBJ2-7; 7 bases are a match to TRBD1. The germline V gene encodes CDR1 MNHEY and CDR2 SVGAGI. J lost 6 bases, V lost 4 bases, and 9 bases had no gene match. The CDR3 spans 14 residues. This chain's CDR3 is CASSSGTALLEQYF. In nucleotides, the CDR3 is TGTGCCAGCAGTTCCGGGACAGCCCTGCTCGAGCAGTACTTC.

CDR3 in DNA: TGTGCCAGCAGTCCCAGGGGGCCGATGGGGAATCAGCCCCAGCATTTT. It codes for CASSPRGPMGNQPQHF. The rearrangement links TRBV6-6 to TRBJ1-5, with 8 bases lining up with TRBD1. Trimming removed 5 bases from V and 4 bases from J; junction bases left unmatched: 10. Per germline, CDR1 MNHNY and CDR2 SVGAGI (reference sequence). CDR3 length equals 16 residues.

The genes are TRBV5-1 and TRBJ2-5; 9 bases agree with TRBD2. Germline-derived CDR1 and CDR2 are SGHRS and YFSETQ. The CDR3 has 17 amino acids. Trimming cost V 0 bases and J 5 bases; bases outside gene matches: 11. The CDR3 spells CASSLEGSGGNWETQYF. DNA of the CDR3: TGCGCCAGCAGCTTGGAGGGTAGCGGGGGAAACTGGGAGACCCAGTACTTC.

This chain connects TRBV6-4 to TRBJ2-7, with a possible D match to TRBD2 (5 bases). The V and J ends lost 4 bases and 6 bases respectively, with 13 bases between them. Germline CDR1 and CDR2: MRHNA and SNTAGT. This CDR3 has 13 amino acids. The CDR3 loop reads CASSGHKTSEQYF. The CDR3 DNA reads TGTGCCAGCAGTGGGCACAAAACTAGCGAGCAGTACTTC.

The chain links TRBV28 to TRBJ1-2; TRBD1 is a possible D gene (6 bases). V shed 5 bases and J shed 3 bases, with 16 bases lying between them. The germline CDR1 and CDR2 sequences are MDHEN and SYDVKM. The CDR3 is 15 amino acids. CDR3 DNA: TGTGCCAGCAGTCACCCTTCCGGACAGTACTATGGCTACACCTTC. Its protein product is CASSHPSGQYYGYTF.

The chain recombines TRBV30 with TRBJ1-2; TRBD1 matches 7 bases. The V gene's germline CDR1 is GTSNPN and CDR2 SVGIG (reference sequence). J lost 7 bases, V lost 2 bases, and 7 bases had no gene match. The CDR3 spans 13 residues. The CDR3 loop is CAWSLAGGSGYTF. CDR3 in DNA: TGTGCCTGGAGTCTTGCAGGGGGATCTGGCTACACCTTC.

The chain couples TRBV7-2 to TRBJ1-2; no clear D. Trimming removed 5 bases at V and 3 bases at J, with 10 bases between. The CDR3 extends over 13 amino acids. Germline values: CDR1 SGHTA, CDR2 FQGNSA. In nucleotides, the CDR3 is TGTGCCAGCAGCCCTGGTCGGGACTATGGCTACACCTTC. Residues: CASSPGRDYGYTF. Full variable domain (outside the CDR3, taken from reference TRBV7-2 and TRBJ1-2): GAGVSQSPSNKVTEKGKDVELRCDPISGHTALYWYRQSLGQGLEFLIYFQGNSAPDKSGLPSDRFSAERTGGSVSTLTIQRTQQEDSAVYLCASSPGRDYGYTFGSGTRLTVV.

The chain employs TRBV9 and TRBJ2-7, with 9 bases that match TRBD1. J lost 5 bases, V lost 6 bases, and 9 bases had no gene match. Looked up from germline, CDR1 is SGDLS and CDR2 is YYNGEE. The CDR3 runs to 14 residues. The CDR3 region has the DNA TGTGCCAGCAATACGGGACAGGGTGGGGACGAGCAGTACTTC. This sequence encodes CASNTGQGGDEQYF.

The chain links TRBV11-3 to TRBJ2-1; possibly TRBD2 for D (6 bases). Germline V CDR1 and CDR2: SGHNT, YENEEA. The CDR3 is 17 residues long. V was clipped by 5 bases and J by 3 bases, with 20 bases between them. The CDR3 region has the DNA TGTGCCAGCAGCAAACCGACGGGGGATACCGGCTACAATGAGCAGTTCTTC. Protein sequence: CASSKPTGDTGYNEQFF. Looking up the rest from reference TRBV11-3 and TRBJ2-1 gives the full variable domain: EAGVVQSPRYKIIEKKQPVAFWCNPISGHNTLYWYLQNLGQGPELLIRYENEEAVDDSQLPKDRFSAERLKGVDSTLKIQPAELGDSAVYLCASSKPTGDTGYNEQFFGPGTRLTVL.

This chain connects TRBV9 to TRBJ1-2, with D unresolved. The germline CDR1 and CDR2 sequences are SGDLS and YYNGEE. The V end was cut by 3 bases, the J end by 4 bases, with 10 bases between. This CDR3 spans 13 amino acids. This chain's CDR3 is CASSGIYGYGYTF. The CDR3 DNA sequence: TGTGCCAGCAGCGGCATTTACGGCTATGGCTACACCTTC.

CDR3 residues: CAISERTGTQETQYF. CDR3 nucleotides: TGTGCCATCAGTGAGAGGACAGGAACTCAAGAGACCCAGTACTTC. The chain links TRBV10-3 to TRBJ2-5, with 7 bases lining up with TRBD1. Germline loops: CDR1 ENHRY, CDR2 SYGVKD. The V segment lost 2 bases and the J segment 2 bases; nucleotides outside the gene matches: 5. This CDR3 spans 15 amino acids.

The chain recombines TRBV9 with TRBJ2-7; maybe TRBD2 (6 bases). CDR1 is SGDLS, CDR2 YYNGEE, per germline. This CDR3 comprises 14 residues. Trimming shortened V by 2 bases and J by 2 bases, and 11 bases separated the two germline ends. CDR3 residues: CASSVSGDTYEQYF. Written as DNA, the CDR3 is TGTGCCAGCAGCGTTAGCGGCGACACCTACGAGCAGTACTTC. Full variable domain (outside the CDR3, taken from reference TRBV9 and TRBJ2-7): DSGVTQTPKHLITATGQRVTLRCSPRSGDLSVYWYQQSLDQGLQFLIQYYNGEERAKGNILERFSAQQFPDLHSELNLSSLELGDSALYFCASSVSGDTYEQYFGPGTRLTVT.

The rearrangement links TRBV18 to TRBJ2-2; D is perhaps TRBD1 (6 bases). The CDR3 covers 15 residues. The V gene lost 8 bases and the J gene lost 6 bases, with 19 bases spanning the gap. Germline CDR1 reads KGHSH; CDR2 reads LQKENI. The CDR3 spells CASTEFGGPPGELFF. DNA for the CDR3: TGTGCCAGCACGGAGTTTGGGGGCCCTCCCGGGGAGCTGTTTTTT. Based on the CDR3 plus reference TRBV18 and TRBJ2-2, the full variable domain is NAGVMQNPRHLVRRRGQEARLRCSPMKGHSHVYWYRQLPEEGLKFMVYLQKENIIDESGMPKERFSAEFPKEGPSILRIQQVVRGDSAAYFCASTEFGGPPGELFFGEGSRLTVL.

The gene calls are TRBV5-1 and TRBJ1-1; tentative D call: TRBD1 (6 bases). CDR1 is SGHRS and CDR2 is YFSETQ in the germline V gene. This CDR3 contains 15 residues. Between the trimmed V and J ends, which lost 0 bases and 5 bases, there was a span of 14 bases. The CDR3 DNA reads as TGCGCCAGCAGCTTGGCCGGGGGGCAGGTAACTGAAGCTTTCTTT. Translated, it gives CASSLAGGQVTEAFF.

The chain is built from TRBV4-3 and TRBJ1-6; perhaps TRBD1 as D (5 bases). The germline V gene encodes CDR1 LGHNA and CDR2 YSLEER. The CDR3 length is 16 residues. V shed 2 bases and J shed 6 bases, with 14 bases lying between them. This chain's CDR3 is CASSQKPDSSNSPLHF. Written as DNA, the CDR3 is TGCGCCAGCAGCCAAAAACCCGACAGTTCTAATTCACCCCTCCACTTT.

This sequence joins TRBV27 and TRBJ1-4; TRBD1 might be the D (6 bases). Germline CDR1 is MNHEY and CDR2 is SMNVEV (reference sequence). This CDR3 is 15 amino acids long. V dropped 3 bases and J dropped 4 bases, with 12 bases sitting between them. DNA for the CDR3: TGTGCCAGCAGTTTTAAGGGGGGGCGTAATGAAAAACTGTTTTTT. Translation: CASSFKGGRNEKLFF.

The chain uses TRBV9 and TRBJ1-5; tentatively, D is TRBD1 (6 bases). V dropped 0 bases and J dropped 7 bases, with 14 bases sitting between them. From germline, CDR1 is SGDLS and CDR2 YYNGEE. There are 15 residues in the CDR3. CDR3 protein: CASSVGVGQGQPQHF. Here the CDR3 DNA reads TGTGCCAGCAGCGTAGGGGTGGGACAAGGGCAGCCCCAGCATTTT. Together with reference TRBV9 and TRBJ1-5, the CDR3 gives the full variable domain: DSGVTQTPKHLITATGQRVTLRCSPRSGDLSVYWYQQSLDQGLQFLIQYYNGEERAKGNILERFSAQQFPDLHSELNLSSLELGDSALYFCASSVGVGQGQPQHFGDGTRLSIL.

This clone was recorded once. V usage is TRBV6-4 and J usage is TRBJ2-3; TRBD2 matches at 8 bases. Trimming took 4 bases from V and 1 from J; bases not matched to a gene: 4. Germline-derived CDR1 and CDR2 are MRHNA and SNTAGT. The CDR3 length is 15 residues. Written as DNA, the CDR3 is TGTGCCAGCAGTGGCGTACTAGCGGGCACAGATACGCAGTATTTT. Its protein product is CASSGVLAGTDTQYF.

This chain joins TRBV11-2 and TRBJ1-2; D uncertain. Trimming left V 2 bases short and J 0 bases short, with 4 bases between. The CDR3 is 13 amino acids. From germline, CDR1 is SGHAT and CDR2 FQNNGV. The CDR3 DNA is TGTGCCAGCAGCTTAAATACTAACTATGGCTACACCTTC. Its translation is CASSLNTNYGYTF.

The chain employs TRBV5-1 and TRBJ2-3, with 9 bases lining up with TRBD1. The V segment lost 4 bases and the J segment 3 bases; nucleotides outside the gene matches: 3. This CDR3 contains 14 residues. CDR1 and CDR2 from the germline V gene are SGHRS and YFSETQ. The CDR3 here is CASSKGQGTDTQYF. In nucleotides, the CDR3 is TGCGCCAGCAGCAAGGGACAGGGAACAGATACGCAGTATTTT.

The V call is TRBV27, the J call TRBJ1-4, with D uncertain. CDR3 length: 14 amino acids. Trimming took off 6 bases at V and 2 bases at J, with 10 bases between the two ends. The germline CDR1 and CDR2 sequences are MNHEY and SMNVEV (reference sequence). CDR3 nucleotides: TGTGCCAGCAGGCCCCAACAGACTAATGAAAAACTGTTTTTT. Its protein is CASRPQQTNEKLFF.

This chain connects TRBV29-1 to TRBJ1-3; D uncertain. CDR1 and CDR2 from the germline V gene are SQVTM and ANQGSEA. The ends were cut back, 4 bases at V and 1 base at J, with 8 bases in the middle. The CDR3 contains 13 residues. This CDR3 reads CSVVGRSGNTIYF. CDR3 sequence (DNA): TGCAGCGTTGTTGGGAGATCTGGAAACACCATATATTTT.

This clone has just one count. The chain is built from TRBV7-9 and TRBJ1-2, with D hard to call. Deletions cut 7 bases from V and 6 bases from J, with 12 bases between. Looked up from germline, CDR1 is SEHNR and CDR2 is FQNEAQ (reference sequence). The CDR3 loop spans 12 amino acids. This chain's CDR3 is CASNLEEDGYTF. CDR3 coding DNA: TGTGCCAGCAATCTAGAGGAGGATGGCTACACCTTC.